This TCR beta chain stems from a study of blood T cell repertoires in COVID-19. Study details: From the United States, Italy and Spain came samples of acute and convalescent COVID-19. T cells, B-cell-depleted T cells, or PBMCs supplied cDNA or gDNA.

This clone appeared once. Germline V gene sequence: CDR1 LGHNA, CDR2 YNFKEQ. The V end lost 1 base, the J end lost 0 bases, and 12 bases lay between the germline ends. The CDR3 is 16 amino acids. This table comes from immunoSEQ multiplex PCR, and its TCRdb copy is limited to in-frame clones, with some not included. The sample yields about 75,000 clones, around nine tenths seen once. This clonotype originated in a human donor in a cohort sampled during active COVID-19. The material sequenced was peripheral blood. The rearrangement joins TRBV4-2 to TRBJ2-5; a possible D gene is TRBD2 (6 bases). CDR3 sequence (DNA): TGTGCCAGCAGCCAAGGGGGAGGAGGGTACCAAGAGACCCAGTACTTC. Translated: CASSQGGGGYQETQYF.